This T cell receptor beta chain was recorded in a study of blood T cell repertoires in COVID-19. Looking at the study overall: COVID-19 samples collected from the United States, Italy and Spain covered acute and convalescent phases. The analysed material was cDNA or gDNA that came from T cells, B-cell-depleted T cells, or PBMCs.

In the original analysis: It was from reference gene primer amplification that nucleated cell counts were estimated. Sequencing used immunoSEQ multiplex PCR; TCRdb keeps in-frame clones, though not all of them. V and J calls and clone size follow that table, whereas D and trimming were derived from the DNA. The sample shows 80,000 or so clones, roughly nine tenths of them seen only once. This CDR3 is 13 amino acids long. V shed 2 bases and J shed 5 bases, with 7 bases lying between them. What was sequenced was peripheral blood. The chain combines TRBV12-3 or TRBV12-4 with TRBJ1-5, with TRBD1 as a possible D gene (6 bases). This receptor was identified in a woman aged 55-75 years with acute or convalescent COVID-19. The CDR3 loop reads CASSLTGYQPQHF. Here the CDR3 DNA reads TGTGCCAGCAGTTTAACAGGGTATCAGCCCCAGCATTTT.